The clone carrying this T cell receptor (beta chain) was detected a few times. Its antigen is not known. Carried by the TCR beta cDNA libraries were unique molecular identifiers. T cells, roughly 0.85 to 10 million of them, yielded a few hundred thousand cDNA molecules. MiXCR was run by TCRdb on the PCR reads, yielding one entry per CDR3 protein. The data hold approximately 360,000 distinct CDR3 sequences, with around 33% observed a single time. The CDR3 consists of 17 residues. Germline CDR1 is SGHTA and CDR2 is FQGNSA. V trimming: 0 bases; J trimming: 6 bases; junction bases outside the gene matches: 7. The record originates from a study of post-analysis software for immune sequencing data. Study-level points and caveats: A handful of TRBV segments appeared more often in patients than in controls, and TRBV5-6, TRBV5-1 and TRBV20-1 were among these.

Sequencing input: blood. The V call is TRBV7-2, the J call TRBJ2-4, with TRBD2 matching over 11 bases. This receptor was taken from a girl aged 10-17 years with multiple sclerosis. The CDR3 reads CASSLAPSGGPRNIQYF. The CDR3 nucleotides read TGTGCCAGCAGCTTAGCTCCTAGCGGGGGGCCTAGAAACATTCAGTACTTC.